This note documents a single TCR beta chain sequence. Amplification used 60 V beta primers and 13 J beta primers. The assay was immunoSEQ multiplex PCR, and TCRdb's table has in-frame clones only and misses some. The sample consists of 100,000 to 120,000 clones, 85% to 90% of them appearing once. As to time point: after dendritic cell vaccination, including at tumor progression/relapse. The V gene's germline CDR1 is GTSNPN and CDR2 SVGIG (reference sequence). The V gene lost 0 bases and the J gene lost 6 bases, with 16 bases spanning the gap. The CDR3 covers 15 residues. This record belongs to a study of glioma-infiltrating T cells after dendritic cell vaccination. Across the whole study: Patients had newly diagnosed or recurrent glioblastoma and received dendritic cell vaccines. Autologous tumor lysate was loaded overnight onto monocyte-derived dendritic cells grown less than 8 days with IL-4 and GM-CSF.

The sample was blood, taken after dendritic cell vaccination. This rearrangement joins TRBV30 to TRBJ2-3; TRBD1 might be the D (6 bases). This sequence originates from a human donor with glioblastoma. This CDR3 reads CAWSVSGAAGDTQYF. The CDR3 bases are TGTGCCTGGAGTGTGTCAGGGGCCGCAGGGGATACGCAGTATTTT.